This T cell receptor (beta chain) is drawn from a study of memory CD4+ T cells and cytomegalovirus serostatus (dated by TCRdb to between 2017 and 2020). Background on the whole study: The 35 or so healthy Belgian adults in the cohort included 9 who were CMV seropositive and about 24 who were CMV seronegative. To replicate a published TCR-based CMV serostatus classifier, the study sequenced CD4+ memory TCRbeta repertoires from a Belgian cohort whose cytomegalovirus serostatus was known. The research as a whole found: Among the 150 or so previously reported CMV-associated TCRbeta sequences, 67 showed up in the CD4+ memory repertoires, with each one found in between one and five individuals. The original-framework classifier achieved a median bootstrapped AUC of approximately 0.94 with a 95% CI of 0.76-1.00 on the Belgian cohort. For CMV serostatus prediction, a median bootstrapped AUC of 0.95 was reached with the original framework, and a median bootstrapped AUC of about 0.91 was reached with a US-trained random forest. The results were interpreted as suggesting that the CMV-associated TCR signature is mostly present in the CD4+ memory repertoire. Unlike the original study, which covered naive and memory CD4+ and CD8+ populations, the Belgian study sequenced only CD4+CD45RO+ memory cells.

Single viable CD3+CD4+CD8-CD45RO+ cells were sorted as memory CD4+ T cells on a FACSAria II. CMV serostatus was assessed using a Roche Elecsys assay, by which serum IgG against CMV pp150, pp28, p38 and p52 was detected. Following thawing, total CD4+ T cells were enriched through positive selection using CD4 magnetic microbeads. The samples came from a different study that was designed specifically to examine the CD4+ T cell memory repertoire. Peripheral blood mononuclear cells were isolated and cryopreserved according to standard operating procedures, and serum was stored at -80 degrees C. CD3-PerCP (BW264/56), CD4-APC (RPA-T4), CD45RO-PE (UCHT1) and CD8-Pacific Orange (3B5) antibodies were used for staining, and non-viable cells were excluded with Sytox blue. The Quick-DNA Microprep Kit was used to extract genomic DNA from the sorted cells. TCRbeta DNA was amplified with the immunoSEQ hsTCRbeta kit following the manufacturer's protocol. An Illumina MiSeq instrument was used to sequence the TCRbeta libraries. Under the source paper's analysis protocol: After out-of-frame sequences were removed, 2 million to 2.5 million distinct TCRbeta sequences remained, averaging approximately 72,000 per individual. Each individual was scored by the count of 150 to 200 previously reported CMV-associated TCRbeta sequences and the total productive distinct TCRbeta count. A beta-binomial model was reimplemented in Python, and scikit-learn random forests with default parameters were trained on US cohort data. Classifier performance on the Belgian cohort was summarized as median AUC with percentile confidence intervals calculated over 10,000 bootstrap iterations. TCRdb stores this immuneACCESS table with in-frame sequences only. Part of the clones is absent; in the studies checked, under half of the shortfall reflects unresolved V genes, and no reason is known for the rest. Clone size and V and J calls were adopted from that table, with D and trimming inferred from the DNA. The sample table holds tens of thousands of clones, of which roughly 87% were seen once. Approximately 0.43% of the sample rests with the top ten.

The germline V gene (reference sequence) sets CDR1 to LNHDA and CDR2 to SQIVND. The CDR3, from cysteine to phenylalanine, totals 14 residues. The DNA shown is the 42-base CDR3, in frame from base 1. V is shortened by 4 bases, J by 7 bases, and the region joining them spans 16 bases. As to this clone: What this receptor recognizes is not known. Base qualities were left out, and no much larger clone turns up one base away.

This clonotype was obtained from an adult in good health and CMV-seronegative. Sequences were obtained from memory CD4+ T cells from blood. The chain is encoded by TRBV19 joined to TRBJ2-5; possibly the D gene is TRBD1, per 6 matching bases. In nucleotides, the sequence is TGTGCCAGTAGTACCCGGACAGCCGGAGGGACCCAGTACTTC. The resulting protein is CASSTRTAGGTQYF.